Presented here are 18 T cell receptor beta chains from one specimen sequenced in a study of blood T cell repertoires in COVID-19. Generated by immunoSEQ multiplex PCR, the TCRdb table keeps only in-frame clones and is missing some. The sample lists more than 95,000 clones, around 84% occurring once. Sequencing used peripheral blood. Every receptor here comes from a woman aged 80 or over with acute or convalescent COVID-19.

This clone was detected only a few times. The chain uses TRBV3-1 (or the pseudogene TRBV3-2) and TRBJ1-5, with TRBD1 matching 9 bases. V lost 1 base and J lost 1; bases outside the gene matches: 2. This CDR3 contains 16 residues. Germline V gene lookup returns CDR1 LGHDT and CDR2 YNNKEL (reference sequence). CDR3 region: CASSQGTGGSNQPQHF. The CDR3 nucleotides read TGTGCCAGCAGCCAAGGCACAGGGGGCAGCAATCAGCCCCAGCATTTT.

CDR3 sequence reads: CASSQGQEQYV. The CDR3 DNA reads as TGTGCCAGCAGCCAAGGACAGGAGCAGTACGTC. The V call is TRBV3-1 (or the pseudogene TRBV3-2), the J call TRBJ2-7, with a weak D call TRBD1 (5 bases). Trimming took off 1 base at V and 7 bases at J, with 5 bases between the two ends. From germline, CDR1 is LGHDT and CDR2 YNNKEL (reference sequence). This CDR3 contains 11 residues.

This rearrangement joins TRBV27 to TRBJ1-2, with 7 bases fitting TRBD1. The ends lost 3 bases at V and 1 base at J; junction bases unmatched: 8. This CDR3 comprises 16 residues. CDR1 is MNHEY and CDR2 is SMNVEV in the germline V gene (reference sequence). The CDR3 here is CASSFNSGGLNYGYTF. CDR3 DNA: TGTGCCAGCAGTTTCAACTCAGGGGGGCTTAACTATGGCTACACCTTC.

This clone appeared a single time. CDR3 sequence (DNA): TGTGCCAGCAGCTTATTTCACAGGGGTGAATCTGAAGCTTTCTTT. Translating it yields CASSLFHRGESEAFF. This chain uses TRBV11-2 with TRBJ1-1; 7 nucleotides align to TRBD1. The germline CDR1 and CDR2 sequences are SGHAT and FQNNGV. The CDR3 is 15 residues long. Unmatched junction bases numbered 9, after V lost 2 bases and J lost 6 bases.

V usage is TRBV6-5 and J usage is TRBJ1-5; TRBD1 might be the D (6 bases). V shed 6 bases and J shed 5 bases, with 14 bases lying between them. This CDR3 has 14 amino acids. From germline, CDR1 is MNHEY and CDR2 SVGAGI. DNA of the CDR3: TGTGCCAGCAGCAGGGGCAGGGAGTATCAGCCCCAGCATTTT. Its protein product is CASSRGREYQPQHF.

This chain connects TRBV28 to TRBJ2-1; TRBD2 aligns across 10 bases. The length of the CDR3 is 14 residues. CDR1 is MDHEN and CDR2 is SYDVKM in the germline V gene. V gave up 11 bases and J gave up 7 bases; unmatched junction bases: 11. The CDR3 protein is CAAGSGRAGNEQFF. CDR3 DNA: TGTGCCGCGGGAAGCGGGAGGGCTGGGAATGAGCAGTTCTTC.

This rearrangement joins TRBV7-7 to TRBJ2-1; 7 bases map to TRBD2. CDR3 length: 16 amino acids. Losses at the gene ends were 0 bases for V and 9 bases for J; bases not matched to a gene: 11. Germline V gives CDR1 SSHAT, CDR2 FNYEAQ (reference sequence). The CDR3 sequence is CASSLAGGRADAEQFF. The DNA for the CDR3 is TGTGCCAGCAGCTTAGCGGGGGGGAGGGCTGACGCTGAGCAGTTCTTC.

V is TRBV11-2 and J is TRBJ2-5; the D gene is possibly TRBD2 (5 bases). This CDR3 comprises 13 residues. V was clipped by 1 base and J by 6 bases, with 9 bases between them. The germline V gene has CDR1 SGHAT and CDR2 FQNNGV. This CDR3 reads CASSLGLAQTQYF. CDR3 nucleotide sequence: TGTGCCAGCAGCTTAGGGCTAGCCCAGACCCAGTACTTC.

In this sample, this clone turned up once. The gene calls are TRBV5-1 and TRBJ1-6; D is uncertain. The CDR3 has 14 residues. Between the trimmed V and J ends, which lost 2 bases and 5 bases, there was a span of 8 bases. Germline CDR1 reads SGHRS; CDR2 reads YFSETQ. CDR3 loop: CASSLNNNNSPLHF. CDR3 coding DNA: TGCGCCAGCAGCTTAAACAATAATAATTCACCCCTCCACTTT.

This chain links TRBV12-3 or TRBV12-4 with TRBJ1-1; D perhaps matches TRBD1 (5 bases). Trimming removed 6 bases at V and 8 bases at J, with 16 bases between. The CDR3 consists of 13 residues. The CDR3 sequence is CASSPGHGLEAFF. The CDR3 bases are TGTGCCAGCAGCCCAGGGCACGGATTAGAAGCTTTCTTT.

V gene TRBV27 combines with J gene TRBJ1-5, with D tentatively TRBD1 (5 bases). Germline CDR1 is MNHEY and CDR2 is SMNVEV (reference sequence). The CDR3 has 17 amino acids. V lost 8 bases, J lost 2 bases, and 22 bases lay in between. The CDR3 DNA follows: TGTGCCAGCCAAGACAGATGGGGATGGGGCGGCAATCAGCCCCAGCATTTT. Translated, it gives CASQDRWGWGGNQPQHF.

On this clone itself: The junction departs from germline at one end; a sequencing error may be responsible. The rearrangement uses TRBV18 and TRBJ1-2, with TRBD1 matching 7 bases. There are 14 residues in the CDR3. CDR1 is KGHSH, CDR2 LQKENI, per germline. The CDR3 nucleotides read TGTGCCACCTCACCCTCAGGGGGTGATTATGGCTACACCTTC. Translated: CATSPSGGDYGYTF.

This chain uses TRBV5-4 with TRBJ1-6; 9 bases fit TRBD1. Germline V gene lookup returns CDR1 SGHNT and CDR2 YYREEE (reference sequence). Trimming took 3 bases from V and 14 from J; bases not matched to a gene: 6. The CDR3 is made up of 13 amino acids. The CDR3 reads CASSSGQGMALHF. CDR3 nucleotides: TGTGCCAGCAGCTCGGGACAGGGAATGGCCCTCCACTTT.

J is TRBJ2-5 and V is TRBV12-3 or TRBV12-4; no clear D gene. The CDR3 runs to 13 residues. Trimming stripped 1 base from V and 2 bases from J, with 5 bases between. The CDR3 is CASSLGGQETQYF. The CDR3 bases are TGTGCCAGCAGTTTAGGCGGACAAGAGACCCAGTACTTC.

V is TRBV10-3 and J is TRBJ1-5, with 11 bases identical to TRBD1. The V gene's germline CDR1 is ENHRY and CDR2 SYGVKD. J lost 4 bases, V lost 2 bases, and 1 base had no gene match. The CDR3 has 15 amino acids. CDR3 protein: CAISEGQGANQPQHF. CDR3 DNA sequence: TGTGCCATCAGTGAGGGACAGGGGGCAAATCAGCCCCAGCATTTT.

The chain has TRBV10-3 and TRBJ2-1; 7 bases align to TRBD2. J gave up 1 base and V 6 bases, and 6 bases lay outside the gene matches. Germline CDR1 reads ENHRY; CDR2 reads SYGVKD. The length of the CDR3 is 15 residues. In nucleotides, the CDR3 is TGTGCCATCAGGGGCGGGAGTATATCCTACAATGAGCAGTTCTTC. Its translation is CAIRGGSISYNEQFF.

The chain combines TRBV5-1 with TRBJ2-1, with 8 bases matching TRBD2. CDR1 and CDR2 (germline): SGHRS, YFSETQ. The CDR3 extends over 15 amino acids. V lost 3 bases to trimming and J lost 6 bases; unmatched junction nucleotides: 8. The CDR3 loop is CASSSTGGRFNEQFF. The CDR3 DNA reads as TGCGCCAGCAGCTCGACTGGCGGGAGGTTCAATGAGCAGTTCTTC.

This clone showed up just a few times. The V and J genes are TRBV9 and TRBJ2-1; D may be TRBD1 (5 bases). CDR3 length: 12 amino acids. Trimming took off 0 bases at V and 9 bases at J, with 7 bases between the two ends. The germline gives CDR1 SGDLS, CDR2 YYNGEE. The CDR3 is CASSVDRTEQFF. The CDR3 bases are TGTGCCAGCAGCGTAGACAGGACTGAGCAGTTCTTC. Full variable domain (remainder filled in from reference TRBV9 and TRBJ2-1): DSGVTQTPKHLITATGQRVTLRCSPRSGDLSVYWYQQSLDQGLQFLIQYYNGEERAKGNILERFSAQQFPDLHSELNLSSLELGDSALYFCASSVDRTEQFFGPGTRLTVL.